The text below deals with one T cell receptor beta chain. The antigen remains undetermined. Germline CDR1 MNHEY, CDR2 SVGAGI. V lost 2 bases and J 0 bases, leaving 11 bases between the germline ends. The CDR3 contains 16 residues. The sample is drawn from a study of cytomegalovirus exposure and HLA in healthy donors. The wider study: An earlier analysis found some 100 million unique TCR beta sequences from 150 million to 200 million T cells.

Notes on the study in general: A link between a missense DCLRE1C variant and TCR beta V- and J-gene trimming emerged from a later analysis. As a later analysis showed, several of the most significant clusters appeared to be linked to common viral pathogens.

60 Vbeta and 13 Jbeta primers were used in PCR. Clones were read by immunoSEQ multiplex PCR, and TCRdb kept only the in-frame ones, dropping some. The profile shows 150,000 to 200,000 clones, over 65% of them singletons. The source is a man aged 60 to 75 in good health and CMV-seronegative. V and J are TRBV6-5 and TRBJ2-1; D not certain. Material for sequencing was PBMCs. The DNA of the CDR3 is TGTGCCAGCAGTTACAGGCGGTTTAGCTCCTACAATGAGCAGTTCTTC. This sequence encodes CASSYRRFSSYNEQFF.